Given below is one TCR beta chain in context. Clinical histories supplied by participants themselves formed the basis of cohort assignment. No more than 2 weeks before study entry, exposed participants had met a case of COVID-19. This sample stems from a study of blood T cell repertoires in COVID-19. The overall study: The analysed material was cDNA or gDNA that came from T cells, B-cell-depleted T cells, or PBMCs.

Profiled with immunoSEQ multiplex PCR; TCRdb holds only in-frame clones, not every one. The sample yields some 300,000 clones, 85% to 90% seen once. J was trimmed by 7 bases and V by 2 bases; bases with no gene match: 3. Germline V gene data show CDR1 as SGHAT and CDR2 as FQDESV (reference sequence). CDR3 length equals 15 residues. The chain combines TRBV11-1 with TRBJ1-6, with 9 bases fitting TRBD1. Sequenced: PBMCs or T cells enriched from blood (not recorded which). The source of this sequence is a woman in her 50s who had been exposed to COVID-19. The CDR3 reads CASSLRGTGNSPLHF. The DNA for the CDR3 is TGTGCCAGCAGCTTACGCGGGACAGGGAATTCACCCCTCCACTTT.